Reported below is one TCR beta chain. V lost 7 bases and J 1 base, leaving 10 bases between the germline ends. This CDR3 spans 14 amino acids. Germline V CDR1 and CDR2: LGHNT, FRNRAP. Recruits, aged about 18 to 100 years, lived in roughly 22 US areas. The sample comes from a study of blood T cell repertoires in COVID-19. Looking at the study overall: Samples came from the United States, Italy and Spain, spanning acute and convalescent COVID-19.

Sequencing was performed with immunoSEQ multiplex PCR; in TCRdb, only in-frame clones are kept and a portion is missing. The repertoire holds about 130,000 clones, 86% seen once, with around 4.5% in the top ten. The source is a man over 45 who had recovered from COVID-19. The chain links TRBV12-5 to TRBJ2-2; D might be TRBD2 (6 bases). Material: PBMCs or T cells enriched from blood (not recorded which). CDR3 region: CASVSSENTGELFF. Written as DNA, the CDR3 is TGTGCTAGTGTTTCTAGCGAGAACACCGGGGAGCTGTTTTTT.